The 32 T cell receptor beta chains presented below share a single source sample, sequenced in a study of T cell responses to AZD1222 COVID-19 vaccine. Profiled with immunoSEQ multiplex PCR; TCRdb holds only in-frame clones, not every one. Of 100,000 to 150,000 clones detected, about nine tenths appear once; the ten largest clones hold roughly 4%. The sample in question was peripheral blood, obtained on day 0 of AZD1222 vaccination. Source of these receptors: an adult in good health.

The chain recombines TRBV19 with TRBJ1-2; possibly TRBD1 for D (6 bases). The V and J ends lost 1 base and 0 bases respectively, with 9 bases between them. Germline V gene sequence: CDR1 LNHDA, CDR2 SQIVND (reference sequence). The length of the CDR3 is 15 residues. CDR3 coding DNA: TGTGCCAGTAGTATAGTGAAGGGGGCTAACTATGGCTACACCTTC. Its protein is CASSIVKGANYGYTF. The whole variable domain, remainder taken from reference TRBV19 and TRBJ1-2, is DGGITQSPKYLFRKEGQNVTLSCEQNLNHDAMYWYRQDPGQGLRLIYYSQIVNDFQKGDIAEGYSVSREKKESFPLTVTSAQKNPTAFYLCASSIVKGANYGYTFGSGTRLTVV.

The J gene is TRBJ2-7, the V gene TRBV18; the D gene is possibly TRBD2 (5 bases). In germline, CDR1 is KGHSH, CDR2 LQKENI. CDR3 length: 15 residues. V dropped 2 bases and J dropped 0 bases, with 11 bases sitting between them. The CDR3 protein is CASSPGGIDSYEQYF. The CDR3 region has the DNA TGTGCCAGCTCACCAGGAGGTATCGACTCCTACGAGCAGTACTTC.

CDR3 sequence: CASSDRGSNQPQHF. CDR3 DNA sequence: TGTGCCAGCAGTGACAGGGGAAGCAATCAGCCCCAGCATTTT. The rearrangement joins TRBV6-1 to TRBJ1-5, with D tentatively TRBD1 (6 bases). The CDR3 totals 14 residues. V was cut by 3 bases and J by 1 base, with 7 bases left in between. From germline, CDR1 is MNHNS and CDR2 SASEGT.

This clone was counted a single time. The chain employs TRBV3-1 (or the pseudogene TRBV3-2) and TRBJ1-6; D is undetermined. The V gene lost 4 bases and the J gene lost 8 bases, with 15 bases spanning the gap. From germline, CDR1 is LGHDT and CDR2 YNNKEL (reference sequence). The CDR3 has 15 amino acids. The CDR3 DNA reads as TGTGCCAGCAGCCTTGGGCCCCCGGGAGATTCACCCCTCCACTTT. Its protein product is CASSLGPPGDSPLHF.

This sequence joins TRBV4-2 and TRBJ1-4; D ambiguous. V was pared by 1 base and J by 8 bases, with 11 bases between. This CDR3 is 14 amino acids long. From germline, CDR1 is LGHNA and CDR2 YNFKEQ. Here the CDR3 reads CASSQGGRGEKLFF. The CDR3 DNA reads as TGTGCCAGCAGCCAAGGGGGTCGAGGGGAAAAACTGTTTTTT.

The V gene is TRBV27, the J gene TRBJ2-7; a weak D match, TRBD2 (5 bases). The CDR3 covers 16 residues. The germline V and J ends were trimmed by 2 bases and 1 base, with 15 bases remaining between them. Germline CDR1 is MNHEY and CDR2 is SMNVEV (reference sequence). This CDR3 reads CASSLDFWRASYEQYF. The CDR3 bases are TGTGCCAGCAGTTTAGATTTTTGGCGGGCTTCCTACGAGCAGTACTTC.

This sequence joins TRBV4-3 and TRBJ1-6; 11 bases align to TRBD1. Per germline, CDR1 LGHNA and CDR2 YSLEER. The CDR3 is made up of 17 amino acids. Germline trimming cut 0 bases from V and 7 bases from J; bases unmatched to any gene: 5. The CDR3 sequence is CASSQDGTGGSNSPLHF. CDR3 nucleotides: TGCGCCAGCAGCCAAGATGGGACAGGGGGATCGAATTCACCCCTCCACTTT.

This chain links TRBV28 with TRBJ1-5; 8 nucleotides line up with TRBD1. The CDR3 covers 17 residues. V gave up 3 bases and J gave up 0 bases; unmatched junction bases: 7. CDR1 and CDR2 from the germline V gene are MDHEN and SYDVKM. The CDR3, as DNA: TGTGCCAGCAGTTTCTCAGGGGGCCATTATAGCAATCAGCCCCAGCATTTT. Its translation: CASSFSGGHYSNQPQHF.

The gene calls are TRBV2 and TRBJ2-2, with 7 bases that match TRBD2. The germline V gene encodes CDR1 SNHLY and CDR2 FYNNEI. Trimming at V came to 8 bases and at J to 3 bases, leaving 9 bases not matched to a gene. CDR3 size: 15 residues. DNA for the CDR3: TGTGCCAGCCGGTCGGGAGGATTGGACACCGGGGAGCTGTTTTTT. This translates into CASRSGGLDTGELFF.

J is TRBJ1-3 and V is TRBV11-2, with 8 bases fitting TRBD1. Unmatched junction bases numbered 10, after V lost 5 bases and J lost 1 base. The CDR3 length is 17 residues. The V gene's germline CDR1 is SGHAT and CDR2 FQNNGV. CDR3 sequence: CASSLRSRGRSGNTIYF. In DNA, the CDR3 is TGTGCCAGCAGCCTAAGGTCCAGGGGGCGTTCTGGAAACACCATATATTTT.

J is TRBJ1-4 and V is TRBV11-2, with TRBD1 matching over 10 bases. The germline CDR1 and CDR2 sequences are SGHAT and FQNNGV. Trimming took 1 base from V and 8 from J; bases not matched to a gene: 4. The CDR3 is 15 residues long. The CDR3 nucleotides read TGTGCCAGCAGCTTAGGACAGGGGGCGCGCGAAAAACTGTTTTTT. Its translation is CASSLGQGAREKLFF.

This rearrangement joins TRBV5-1 to TRBJ1-4; D perhaps matches TRBD1 (6 bases). Germline CDR1 reads SGHRS; CDR2 reads YFSETQ. V was trimmed by 10 bases and J by 0 bases, leaving 28 bases between them. The CDR3 extends over 19 amino acids. Written as DNA, the CDR3 is TGCGCCCGCGGGGGCCGGGTTCCTAGGGGTCGGGCAACTAATGAAAAACTGTTTTTT. The encoded protein is CARGGRVPRGRATNEKLFF. The full variable domain, completed using reference TRBV5-1 and TRBJ1-4, is KAGVTQTPRYLIKTRGQQVTLSCSPISGHRSVSWYQQTPGQGLQFLFEYFSETQRNKGNFPGRFSGRQFSNSRSEMNVSTLELGDSALYLCARGGRVPRGRATNEKLFFGSGTQLSVL.

The chain employs TRBV7-3 and TRBJ2-7; 11 positions match TRBD2. The V and J ends lost 0 bases and 3 bases, in that order; junction bases with no gene match: 7. The CDR3 contains 17 residues. CDR1 and CDR2 from the germline V gene are SGHTA and FQGTGA. The CDR3 sequence: CASSLTGEGLADYEQYF. The CDR3 DNA is TGTGCCAGCAGCTTAACGGGGGAGGGACTAGCGGACTACGAGCAGTACTTC.

The chain combines TRBV27 with TRBJ1-1; possibly TRBD1 for D (6 bases). Germline V gene sequence: CDR1 MNHEY, CDR2 SMNVEV (reference sequence). CDR3 size: 16 residues. V was clipped by 5 bases and J by 0 bases, with 16 bases between them. In nucleotides, the CDR3 is TGTGCCAGCAGTGCTGTGGGGGGGCGGATGAACACTGAAGCTTTCTTT. Its translation: CASSAVGGRMNTEAFF.

The chain is built from TRBV6-6 and TRBJ1-5, with D tentatively TRBD1 (5 bases). The CDR3 sequence is 15 residues long. V dropped 6 bases and J dropped 3 bases, with 15 bases sitting between them. Per the germline V gene, CDR1 is MNHNY and CDR2 is SVGAGI (reference sequence). Written as DNA, the CDR3 is TGTGCCAGCAGACCGGGGGGGAGCTACAATCAGCCCCAGCATTTT. Encoded protein: CASRPGGSYNQPQHF.

This clone appeared a single time. The genes are TRBV24-1 and TRBJ2-3; either TRBD1 or TRBD2 may supply D (5 bases each). The CDR3 extends over 14 amino acids. Per the germline V gene, CDR1 is KGHDR and CDR2 is SFDVKD. V gave up 8 bases and J gave up 2 bases, with 13 bases separating them. CDR3 bases: TGTGCCACCAACCCGGGACCGACCACAGATACGCAGTATTTT. It codes for CATNPGPTTDTQYF.

The table lists this clone with a few counts. V gene TRBV6-4 combines with J gene TRBJ2-2, with TRBD2 matching 8 bases. The CDR3 extends over 15 amino acids. Trimming removed 5 bases from V and 4 bases from J; junction bases left unmatched: 6. Germline loops: CDR1 MRHNA, CDR2 SNTAGT. The CDR3 nucleotides read TGTGCCAGCAGTCCGAGCGGGAGTGGCACCGGGGAGCTGTTTTTT. Protein sequence: CASSPSGSGTGELFF.

The chain carries TRBV12-3 or TRBV12-4 and TRBJ1-2; D ambiguous. The CDR3 sequence is 13 residues long. The V gene lost 6 bases and the J gene lost 4 bases, with 12 bases spanning the gap. CDR3 coding DNA: TGTGCCAGCAGAGTGACGGGAGGCTATGGCTACACCTTC. Protein: CASRVTGGYGYTF.

V gene TRBV23-1 combines with J gene TRBJ2-3, with 7 nucleotides matching TRBD1. TRBV23-1 is an ORF; its function is uncertain. The CDR3 consists of 17 residues. The V segment lost 2 bases and the J segment 0 bases; nucleotides outside the gene matches: 8. The CDR3 DNA sequence: TGCGCCAGCAGTCAACCACAGGGGCGACTTAGCACAGATACGCAGTATTTT. This codes for CASSQPQGRLSTDTQYF.

This clone was counted only a few times. This chain uses TRBV4-1 with TRBJ2-7, with 7 bases that match TRBD1. V was clipped by 1 base and J by 2 bases; unmatched bases: 8. The germline V gene has CDR1 MGHRA and CDR2 YSYEKL. The CDR3 runs 16 residues. The DNA of the CDR3 is TGCGCCAGCAGCCAAGCATCGGACAGGCCGACCTACGAGCAGTACTTC. Amino acids: CASSQASDRPTYEQYF.

The rearrangement links TRBV6-5 to TRBJ1-2; TRBD1 might be the D (5 bases). The CDR3 spans 15 residues. CDR1 is MNHEY and CDR2 is SVGAGI in the germline V gene. Trimming pared 0 bases from V and 7 bases from J, leaving 15 bases between. CDR3 loop: CASSYSERGDLGYTF. Here the CDR3 DNA reads TGTGCCAGCAGTTACTCTGAACGAGGGGACCTTGGCTACACCTTC.

This clone appeared once. This chain uses TRBV6-5 with TRBJ1-2; 9 bases map to TRBD1. Germline loops: CDR1 MNHEY, CDR2 SVGAGI. The CDR3 contains 15 residues. J was trimmed by 4 bases and V by 0 bases; bases with no gene match: 3. The CDR3 loop is CASSYSIQGAYGYTF. The CDR3, as DNA: TGTGCCAGCAGTTACTCGATACAGGGGGCCTATGGCTACACCTTC.

V is TRBV28 and J is TRBJ2-2; 11 nucleotides agree with TRBD1. The germline CDR1 and CDR2 sequences are MDHEN and SYDVKM. V gave up 6 bases and J gave up 4 bases; unmatched junction bases: 10. The CDR3 length is 17 residues. The CDR3 bases are TGTGCCAGCAGCCGCTTGGGACAGGGGGTCCGCACCGGGGAGCTGTTTTTT. This encodes CASSRLGQGVRTGELFF.

The rearrangement uses TRBV27 and TRBJ1-1; a possible D gene is TRBD1 (6 bases). CDR3 length: 14 amino acids. V was clipped by 4 bases and J by 5 bases, with 14 bases between them. CDR1 is MNHEY, CDR2 SMNVEV, per germline (reference sequence). The CDR3 DNA sequence: TGTGCCAGCAGTTACCCAGGGGAAGGGACTGAAGCTTTCTTT. Translating it yields CASSYPGEGTEAFF.

V and J are TRBV18 and TRBJ1-5, with D tentatively TRBD1 (6 bases). This CDR3 has 16 amino acids. Looked up from germline, CDR1 is KGHSH and CDR2 is LQKENI. V was shortened by 1 base and J by 0 bases, with 10 bases between the two germline ends. The CDR3 sequence is CASSPQRTDSNQPQHF. DNA of the CDR3: TGTGCCAGCTCACCACAAAGGACAGATAGCAATCAGCCCCAGCATTTT.

This clone was seen only once. This chain connects TRBV9 to TRBJ1-6; D ambiguous. The CDR3 totals 16 residues. The germline V gene has CDR1 SGDLS and CDR2 YYNGEE. Trimming cost V 0 bases and J 4 bases, with 11 bases left between them. CDR3 region: CASSVVPTEYNSPLHF. CDR3 bases: TGTGCCAGCAGCGTAGTGCCGACGGAGTATAATTCACCCCTCCACTTT.

CDR3 region: CASSPFHTGTVYGYTF. The DNA for the CDR3 is TGTGCCAGCAGCCCGTTTCACACCGGGACAGTCTATGGCTACACCTTC. The J gene is TRBJ1-2, the V gene TRBV14; TRBD1 agrees at 7 bases. CDR3 size: 16 residues. Germline CDR1 reads SGHDN; CDR2 reads FVKESK. With V trimmed by 4 bases and J by 4 bases, 12 bases remained unmatched.

This chain uses TRBV9 with TRBJ2-2; D is possibly TRBD1 or TRBD2 (6 bases each). The CDR3 is 13 amino acids. V lost 6 bases and J 6 bases, leaving 12 bases between the germline ends. The V gene's germline CDR1 is SGDLS and CDR2 YYNGEE. The DNA for the CDR3 is TGTGCCAGCAACCGAGGGGGGTCCGGGGAGCTGTTTTTT. The encoded protein is CASNRGGSGELFF.

The count of this clone is one. This chain connects TRBV6-1 to TRBJ2-7; D ambiguous. Germline V lookup: CDR1 MNHNS, CDR2 SASEGT. V lost 0 bases and J 1 base, leaving 16 bases between the germline ends. The CDR3 length is 17 residues. CDR3 sequence reads: CASSEALSSARSYEQYF. The DNA of the CDR3 is TGTGCCAGCAGTGAAGCGCTCAGCTCGGCCCGTTCCTACGAGCAGTACTTC.

The gene calls are TRBV6-5 and TRBJ2-5; tentative D call: TRBD1 (6 bases). V gave up 3 bases and J gave up 5 bases, with 10 bases separating them. The CDR3 is 13 amino acids. The germline V gene has CDR1 MNHEY and CDR2 SVGAGI. For the CDR3, the DNA is TGTGCCAGCAGTTATGGGGGCGGGGAGACCCAGTACTTC. Protein sequence: CASSYGGGETQYF.

A remark on this clone: The sample holds other DNA sequences that translate to the same CDR3. V usage is TRBV9 and J usage is TRBJ1-3; D is perhaps TRBD1 (5 bases). The CDR3 is 15 residues long. With 2 bases removed from V and 0 bases from J, the gap between germline ends came to 9 bases. Germline V CDR1 and CDR2: SGDLS, YYNGEE. CDR3 region: CASSVGGTSGNTIYF. CDR3 coding DNA: TGTGCCAGCAGCGTCGGGGGGACCTCTGGAAACACCATATATTTT. Together with reference TRBV9 and TRBJ1-3, the CDR3 gives the full variable domain: DSGVTQTPKHLITATGQRVTLRCSPRSGDLSVYWYQQSLDQGLQFLIQYYNGEERAKGNILERFSAQQFPDLHSELNLSSLELGDSALYFCASSVGGTSGNTIYFGEGSWLTVV.

The V call is TRBV10-3, the J call TRBJ1-6; tentatively, D is TRBD1 (5 bases). CDR1 ENHRY and CDR2 SYGVKD come from the germline V gene. The ends were cut back, 3 bases at V and 7 bases at J, with 19 bases in the middle. This CDR3 contains 17 residues. The CDR3 DNA reads as TGTGCCATCAGTGAAGGAGGGACTCGGGCGGAAAATTCACCCCTCCACTTT. This codes for CAISEGGTRAENSPLHF.